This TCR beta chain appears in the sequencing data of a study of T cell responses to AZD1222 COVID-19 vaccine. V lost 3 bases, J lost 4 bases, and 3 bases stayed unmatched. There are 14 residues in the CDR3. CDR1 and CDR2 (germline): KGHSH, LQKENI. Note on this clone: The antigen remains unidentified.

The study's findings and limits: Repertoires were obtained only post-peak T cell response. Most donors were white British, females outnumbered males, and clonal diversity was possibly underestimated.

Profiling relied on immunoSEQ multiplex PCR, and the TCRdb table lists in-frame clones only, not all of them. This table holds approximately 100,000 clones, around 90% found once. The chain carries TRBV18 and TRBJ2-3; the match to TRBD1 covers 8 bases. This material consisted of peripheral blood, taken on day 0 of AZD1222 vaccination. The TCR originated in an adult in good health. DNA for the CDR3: TGTGCCAGCTCACCGACGACAGGGGCAGATACGCAGTATTTT. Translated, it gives CASSPTTGADTQYF.